Reported below is one T cell receptor beta chain. Its target is unknown. Germline V gene data show CDR1 as SGHVS and CDR2 as FQNEAQ. This CDR3 spans 15 amino acids. V was clipped by 4 bases and J by 8 bases; unmatched bases: 8. In TCRdb, the 5' RACE reads were re-called with MiXCR into one record per CDR3 protein. The sample comprises some 350,000 distinct CDR3 sequences, 3.5% to 4.5% of which are singletons, and 20% to 30% rests with the top ten. This record comes from a study of T cells after yellow fever vaccination. General study points: Bulk-population clonotypes that are abundant could appear as contaminants in FACS-sorted repertoires. By day 5 rather than day 15, the secondary response had peaked, though it was weaker.

The receptor's source is a man aged 18 to 29 who received the YFV17D yellow fever vaccine. This chain connects TRBV7-8 to TRBJ2-1; 10 bases are a match to TRBD1. Sequenced material: PBMCs, taken 5 days after the yellow fever booster vaccination. CDR3 amino acids: CASSSGTGAFDEQFF. In nucleotides, the CDR3 is TGTGCCAGCAGCTCGGGGACAGGGGCTTTCGATGAGCAGTTCTTC.